This is a list of T cell receptor beta chains from one sample in a study of T cell responses to AZD1222 COVID-19 vaccine. Data came from immunoSEQ multiplex PCR; TCRdb stores just in-frame clones and leaves some out. There are 100,000 to 150,000 clones in the sample; around 89% occur only once, and 11% lies in the top ten. The material was peripheral blood, obtained on day 0 of MenACWY control vaccination. The origin of the receptors is an adult in good health. Both conserved end residues are part of each CDR3. The order of the fields is J gene, D gene, V gene, clone size, CDR3 protein, CDR3 DNA. D genes are given only for firm matches. Only some rows state a clone size, as once, few, many or a class for expanded clones.

>TRBJ1-1|-|TRBV11-3|-
CASSLVSRVNTEAFF
TGTGCCAGCAGCTTAGTCTCCCGGGTTAACACTGAAGCTTTCTTT
>TRBJ2-5|-|TRBV9|-
CASSVTAQQETQYF
TGTGCCAGCAGCGTCACGGCCCAGCAAGAGACCCAGTACTTC
>TRBJ2-5|-|TRBV13|-
CASSQWLSSETQYF
TGTGCCAGCAGTCAGTGGTTGAGTTCGGAGACCCAGTACTTC
>TRBJ2-2|-|TRBV2|-
CASKGVSNTGELFF
TGTGCCAGCAAGGGGGTCTCGAACACCGGGGAGCTGTTTTTT
>TRBJ2-1|TRBD2|TRBV7-2|-
CASSLNLAGGYNEQFF
TGTGCCAGCAGCTTAAACCTAGCGGGGGGTTACAATGAGCAGTTCTTC
>TRBJ2-2|-|TRBV12-3/TRBV12-4|-
CASSIAETGELFF
TGTGCCAGCAGTATAGCTGAGACCGGGGAGCTGTTTTTT
>TRBJ2-1|TRBD2|TRBV9|-
CASSVAGLALNEQFF
TGTGCCAGCAGCGTCGCGGGACTAGCATTGAATGAGCAGTTCTTC
>TRBJ2-1|-|TRBV7-9|few
CARGLEKYNEQFF
TGTGCCAGGGGGCTTGAGAAGTACAATGAGCAGTTCTTC
>TRBJ2-2|-|TRBV29-1|-
CSVEKLPGELFF
TGCAGCGTTGAAAAGCTTCCGGGGGAGCTGTTTTTT
>TRBJ2-7|-|TRBV13|-
CASSLFGYYEQYF
TGTGCCAGCAGCTTATTTGGATACTACGAGCAGTACTTC
>TRBJ2-1|TRBD2|TRBV5-4|-
CASSLSTSANEQFF
TGTGCCAGCAGCTTGAGCACTAGCGCTAATGAGCAGTTCTTC
>TRBJ2-5|-|TRBV6-2/TRBV6-3|-
CASNPGNLRETQYF
TGTGCCAGCAACCCGGGGAACCTCCGGGAGACCCAGTACTTC
>TRBJ2-1|TRBD2|TRBV13|-
CASSLSGSAYNEQFF
TGTGCCAGCAGCCTTAGCGGGAGCGCCTACAATGAGCAGTTCTTC
>TRBJ2-1|-|TRBV5-8|few
CASSTGDRLHDEQFF
TGTGCCAGCAGTACCGGAGACCGACTTCACGATGAGCAGTTCTTC
>TRBJ1-5|-|TRBV12-3/TRBV12-4|-
CASRETANQPQHF
TGTGCCAGCAGGGAGACAGCCAATCAGCCCCAGCATTTT
>TRBJ2-1|-|TRBV4-3|-
CASSQDTSGGYNEQFF
TGCGCCAGCAGCCAAGACACCAGCGGAGGATACAATGAGCAGTTCTTC
>TRBJ2-3|TRBD2|TRBV9|-
CASSVVASGIMDTQYF
TGTGCCAGCAGCGTAGTGGCTAGCGGGATAATGGATACGCAGTATTTT
>TRBJ2-2|-|TRBV5-1|-
CASSLRRRDQPNTGELFF
TGCGCCAGCAGCTTAAGGCGCAGGGATCAACCGAACACCGGGGAGCTGTTTTTT
>TRBJ2-3|-|TRBV4-1|-
CASSHRLVGDTQYF
TGCGCCAGCAGCCATAGACTAGTAGGGGATACGCAGTATTTT
>TRBJ1-4|-|TRBV14|-
CASSQVKGLTNEKLFF
TGTGCCAGCAGCCAAGTTAAGGGACTAACTAATGAAAAACTGTTTTTT
>TRBJ2-7|TRBD1|TRBV5-4|-
CASSLGQSSYEQYF
TGTGCCAGCAGCCTGGGACAGAGCTCCTACGAGCAGTACTTC
>TRBJ1-1|TRBD1|TRBV6-5|-
CASSYGQGLAEAFF
TGTGCCAGCAGTTATGGACAGGGATTGGCTGAAGCTTTCTTT
>TRBJ1-1|-|TRBV12-3/TRBV12-4|-
CASSPQGNTEAFF
TGTGCCAGCAGTCCACAGGGTAACACTGAAGCTTTCTTT
>TRBJ2-2|TRBD2|TRBV2|-
CASRPPRASGRLGELFF
TGTGCCAGCAGACCCCCCAGGGCTAGCGGGAGACTCGGGGAGCTGTTTTTT
>TRBJ2-7|-|TRBV28|-
CATARGSYEQYF
TGTGCCACTGCCCGGGGCTCCTACGAGCAGTACTTC
>TRBJ1-1|-|TRBV30|-
CAWNMGDLAEAFF
TGTGCCTGGAACATGGGGGACCTGGCTGAAGCTTTCTTT
>TRBJ1-5|-|TRBV2|-
CASKTDSNQPQHF
TGTGCCAGCAAGACGGACTCCAATCAGCCCCAGCATTTT
>TRBJ1-1|-|TRBV5-6|-
CASSFGGLGNTEAFF
TGTGCCAGCAGCTTTGGGGGGTTAGGGAACACTGAAGCTTTCTTT
>TRBJ1-1|-|TRBV5-6|-
CASSSDRYEAFF
TGTGCCAGCAGCTCGGACAGATATGAAGCTTTCTTT
>TRBJ2-5|-|TRBV4-2|-
CASSQTGAGQETQYF
TGTGCCAGCAGCCAAACCGGAGCTGGGCAAGAGACCCAGTACTTC
>TRBJ1-2|-|TRBV7-2|-
CASSLETRGSYGYTF
TGTGCCAGCAGCTTAGAGACCAGGGGAAGCTATGGCTACACCTTC
>TRBJ2-1|-|TRBV11-3|-
CASSLDPVVYNEQFF
TGTGCCAGCAGCTTAGACCCTGTCGTCTACAATGAGCAGTTCTTC
>TRBJ1-3|-|TRBV5-8|-
CASSLFRGDSETGNTIYF
TGTGCCAGCAGCTTGTTTCGGGGAGACAGCGAGACTGGAAACACCATATATTTT
>TRBJ2-1|-|TRBV30|-
CAWSQREQFF
TGTGCCTGGAGTCAAAGGGAGCAGTTCTTC
>TRBJ2-7|-|TRBV5-6|-
CASSLALDFSYEQYF
TGTGCCAGCAGCTTGGCCCTAGATTTCTCCTACGAGCAGTACTTC
>TRBJ1-5|-|TRBV4-3|-
CASSQEGRGQPQHF
TGCGCCAGCAGCCAAGAAGGTCGTGGTCAGCCCCAGCATTTT
>TRBJ1-5|TRBD1|TRBV4-2|-
CASSQDRQGVGPSSQPQHF
TGTGCCAGCAGCCAAGATCGACAGGGGGTCGGCCCCTCAAGTCAGCCCCAGCATTTT
>TRBJ2-1|-|TRBV19|-
CASSSGTAAYNEQFF
TGTGCCAGTAGTAGCGGGACAGCAGCTTACAATGAGCAGTTCTTC
>TRBJ1-4|TRBD1|TRBV11-3|-
CASSLEPGGFEKLFF
TGTGCCAGCAGCTTAGAACCAGGGGGCTTTGAAAAACTGTTTTTT
>TRBJ2-1|TRBD2|TRBV19|-
CASSILAGKLYNEQFF
TGTGCCAGTAGTATACTAGCGGGAAAGTTGTACAATGAGCAGTTCTTC
>TRBJ1-1|-|TRBV7-3|-
CASSSQGNTEAFF
TGTGCCAGCAGCTCCCAGGGGAACACTGAAGCTTTCTTT
>TRBJ1-1|-|TRBV28|few
CASTSGASVNTEAFF
TGTGCCAGCACATCGGGGGCCTCAGTGAACACTGAAGCTTTCTTT
>TRBJ2-7|TRBD1|TRBV27|-
CASSPWDRSYEQYF
TGTGCCAGCAGTCCATGGGACAGATCCTACGAGCAGTACTTC
>TRBJ1-2|-|TRBV19|-
CASSSADTNYGYTF
TGTGCCAGTAGCTCAGCAGATACTAACTATGGCTACACCTTC
>TRBJ2-3|-|TRBV5-4|-
CASSPPGDTQYF
TGTGCCAGCAGCCCCCCCGGGGATACGCAGTATTTT
>TRBJ1-1|TRBD1|TRBV5-1|-
CASSFDRVMNTEAFF
TGCGCCAGCAGCTTTGACAGGGTCATGAACACTGAAGCTTTCTTT
>TRBJ2-3|-|TRBV6-5|-
CASSHSGLGGPDTQYF
TGTGCCAGCAGTCACTCGGGGTTGGGGGGCCCAGATACGCAGTATTTT
>TRBJ2-2|-|TRBV4-2|-
CASSQDLGGAGGELFF
TGTGCCAGCAGCCAAGATTTGGGGGGCGCGGGCGGGGAGCTGTTTTTT
>TRBJ1-1|-|TRBV27|-
CASHREQNTEAFF
TGTGCCAGTCATAGGGAGCAGAACACTGAAGCTTTCTTT
>TRBJ2-1|-|TRBV3-1/TRBV3-2|-
CASSQDSGNEQFF
TGTGCCAGCAGCCAAGACTCTGGCAATGAGCAGTTCTTC
>TRBJ2-1|TRBD1|TRBV5-4|-
CASSRNEGQAVRGQFF
TGTGCCAGCAGCAGAAACGAGGGACAGGCTGTCAGGGGGCAGTTCTTC
>TRBJ1-4|TRBD1|TRBV13|-
CASSFGTGEEKLFF
TGTGCCAGCAGCTTCGGGACAGGGGAAGAAAAACTGTTTTTT
>TRBJ1-2|TRBD1|TRBV10-3|-
CAISQGENYGYTF
TGTGCCATCAGTCAGGGGGAGAACTATGGCTACACCTTC
>TRBJ1-5|TRBD1|TRBV6-1|few
CASSVIGTGVNQPQHF
TGTGCCAGCAGTGTAATTGGGACAGGGGTCAATCAGCCCCAGCATTTT
>TRBJ2-1|-|TRBV3-1/TRBV3-2|-
CASSQGTGAYNEQFF
TGTGCCAGCAGCCAAGGTACGGGAGCCTACAATGAGCAGTTCTTC
>TRBJ1-2|-|TRBV5-4|-
CASSLLEYIIVYGYTF
TGTGCCAGCAGCCTCCTGGAGTACATCATCGTCTATGGCTACACCTTC
>TRBJ1-1|TRBD1|TRBV5-4|-
CASSLRDRGRFGTEAFF
TGTGCCAGCAGCCTACGGGACAGGGGGCGATTTGGGACTGAAGCTTTCTTT
>TRBJ1-1|-|TRBV27|-
CASSGATEAFF
TGTGCCAGCAGTGGCGCCACTGAAGCTTTCTTT
>TRBJ1-4|TRBD1|TRBV24-1|-
CATSDPTGGNEKLFF
TGTGCCACCAGTGATCCGACAGGGGGCAATGAAAAACTGTTTTTT
>TRBJ1-1|TRBD1|TRBV5-4|-
CASSIPGTGDTEAFF
TGTGCCAGCAGCATCCCCGGGACAGGGGACACTGAAGCTTTCTTT